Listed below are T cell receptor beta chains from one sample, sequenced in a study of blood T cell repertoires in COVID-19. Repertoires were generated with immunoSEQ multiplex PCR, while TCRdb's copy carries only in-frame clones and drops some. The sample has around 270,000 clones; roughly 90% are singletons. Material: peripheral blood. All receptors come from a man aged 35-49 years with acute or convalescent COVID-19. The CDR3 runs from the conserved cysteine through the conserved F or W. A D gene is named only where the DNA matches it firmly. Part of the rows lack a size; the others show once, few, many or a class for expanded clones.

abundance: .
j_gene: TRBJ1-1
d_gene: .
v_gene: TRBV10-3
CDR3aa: CAISESKALRAFF
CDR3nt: TGTGCCATCAGTGAGTCGAAAGCTCTTCGGGCTTTCTTT

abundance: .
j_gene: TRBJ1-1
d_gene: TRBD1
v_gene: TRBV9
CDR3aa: CASSPRDRAPVNTEAFF
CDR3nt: TGTGCCAGCAGCCCAAGGGACAGGGCACCCGTGAACACTGAAGCTTTCTTT

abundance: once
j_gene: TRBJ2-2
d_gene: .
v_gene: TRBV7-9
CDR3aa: CASSGITGELFF
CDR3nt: TGTGCCAGCAGTGGCATCACCGGGGAGCTGTTTTTT

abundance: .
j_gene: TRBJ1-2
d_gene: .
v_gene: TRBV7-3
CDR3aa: CASSFGNSYGYTF
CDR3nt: TGTGCCAGCAGCTTCGGGAACAGCTATGGCTACACCTTC

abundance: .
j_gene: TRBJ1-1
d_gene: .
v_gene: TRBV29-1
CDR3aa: CSVRGMNTEAFF
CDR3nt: TGCAGCGTTAGGGGGATGAACACTGAAGCTTTCTTT

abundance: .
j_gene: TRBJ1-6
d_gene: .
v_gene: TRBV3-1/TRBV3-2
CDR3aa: CASSQDGGVSPLHF
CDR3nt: TGTGCCAGCAGCCAAGATGGCGGGGTCTCACCCCTCCACTTT

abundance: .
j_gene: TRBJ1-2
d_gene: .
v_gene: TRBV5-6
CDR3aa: CASRSSRGIGGYTF
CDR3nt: TGTGCCAGCAGGTCCTCACGGGGGATTGGTGGCTACACCTTC

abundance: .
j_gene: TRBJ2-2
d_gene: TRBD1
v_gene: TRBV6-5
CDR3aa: CASSYLTGEAGELFF
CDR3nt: TGTGCCAGCAGTTATCTGACAGGGGAGGCCGGGGAGCTGTTTTTT

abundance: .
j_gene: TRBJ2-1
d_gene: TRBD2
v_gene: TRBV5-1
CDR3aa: CASSLNPGRASGGAYNEQFF
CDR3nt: TGCGCCAGCAGCTTGAATCCGGGACGCGCCAGCGGGGGGGCTTACAATGAGCAGTTCTTC

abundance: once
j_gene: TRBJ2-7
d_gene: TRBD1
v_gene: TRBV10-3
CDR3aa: CAIRGTGYEQYF
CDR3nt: TGTGCCATCAGGGGGACAGGGTACGAGCAGTACTTC

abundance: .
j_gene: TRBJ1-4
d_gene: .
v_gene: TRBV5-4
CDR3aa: CASSTGLDEKLFF
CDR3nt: TGTGCCAGCAGCACCGGTCTCGATGAAAAACTGTTTTTT

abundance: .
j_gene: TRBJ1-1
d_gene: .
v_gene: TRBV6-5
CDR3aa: CASRSQGITEAFF
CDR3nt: TGTGCCAGCAGATCGCAGGGAATCACTGAAGCTTTCTTT

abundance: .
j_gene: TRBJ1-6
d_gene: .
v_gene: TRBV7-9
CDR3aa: CASTPKGGRDNSPLHF
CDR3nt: TGTGCCAGCACCCCAAAAGGGGGTCGGGATAATTCACCCCTCCACTTT

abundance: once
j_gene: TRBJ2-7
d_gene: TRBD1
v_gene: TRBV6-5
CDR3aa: CASSTRQGYEQYF
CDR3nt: TGTGCCAGCAGCACCCGACAGGGGTACGAGCAGTACTTC

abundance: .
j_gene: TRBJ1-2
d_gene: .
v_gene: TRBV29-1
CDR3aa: CSVGAHDYGYTF
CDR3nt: TGCAGCGTTGGAGCGCACGACTATGGCTACACCTTC

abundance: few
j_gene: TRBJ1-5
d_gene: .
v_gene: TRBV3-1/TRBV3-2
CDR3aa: CASSPFGGHNQPQHF
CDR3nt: TGTGCCAGCAGCCCGTTCGGGGGGCACAATCAGCCCCAGCATTTT

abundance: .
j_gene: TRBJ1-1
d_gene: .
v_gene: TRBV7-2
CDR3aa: CASRLSQGNTEAFF
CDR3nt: TGTGCCAGCAGGCTAAGCCAGGGGAACACTGAAGCTTTCTTT

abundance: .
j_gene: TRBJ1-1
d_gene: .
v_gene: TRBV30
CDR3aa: CAWSPPSFVGGSTEAFF
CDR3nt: TGTGCCTGGAGCCCACCGTCGTTTGTAGGAGGGAGCACTGAAGCTTTCTTT

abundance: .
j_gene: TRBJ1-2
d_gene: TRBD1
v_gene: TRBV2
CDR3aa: CASIVTGGVYGYTF
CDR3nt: TGTGCCAGCATCGTAACAGGGGGCGTCTATGGCTACACCTTC

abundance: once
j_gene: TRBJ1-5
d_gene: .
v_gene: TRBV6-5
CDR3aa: CASSRGSNQPQHF
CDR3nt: TGTGCCAGCAGCCGCGGAAGCAATCAGCCCCAGCATTTT

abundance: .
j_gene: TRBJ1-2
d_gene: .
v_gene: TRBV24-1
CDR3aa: CAASGYNYGYTF
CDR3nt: TGTGCCGCGTCAGGGTATAACTATGGCTACACCTTC

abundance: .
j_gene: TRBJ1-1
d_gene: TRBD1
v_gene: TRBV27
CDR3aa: CASPYWDRDTEAFF
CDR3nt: TGTGCCAGCCCGTATTGGGACAGGGACACTGAAGCTTTCTTT

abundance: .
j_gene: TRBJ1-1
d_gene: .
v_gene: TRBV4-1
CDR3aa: CASSQDRAGYYGTEAFF
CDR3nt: TGCGCCAGCAGCCAAGATCGGGCAGGGTATTACGGCACTGAAGCTTTCTTT

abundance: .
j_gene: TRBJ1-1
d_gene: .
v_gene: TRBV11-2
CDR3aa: CASSKTGHAISEAFF
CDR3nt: TGTGCCAGCAGCAAAACGGGACACGCAATCTCTGAAGCTTTCTTT

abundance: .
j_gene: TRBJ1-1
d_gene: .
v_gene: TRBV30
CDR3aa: CAWSWGQNTEAFF
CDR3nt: TGTGCCTGGAGTTGGGGACAGAACACTGAAGCTTTCTTT

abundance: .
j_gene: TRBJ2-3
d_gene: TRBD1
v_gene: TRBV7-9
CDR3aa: CASSPYRGSSTDTQYF
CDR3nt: TGTGCCAGCAGCCCATACAGGGGGAGCTCCACAGATACGCAGTATTTT

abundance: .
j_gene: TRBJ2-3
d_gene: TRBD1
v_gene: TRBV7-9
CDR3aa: CASSPHGTGESTDTQYF
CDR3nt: TGTGCCAGCAGCCCCCACGGGACAGGGGAGAGCACAGATACGCAGTATTTT

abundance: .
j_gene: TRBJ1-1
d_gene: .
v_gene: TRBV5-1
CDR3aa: CASSLLAGAAGTEAFF
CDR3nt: TGCGCCAGCAGCTTACTAGCGGGGGCGGCAGGGACTGAAGCTTTCTTT

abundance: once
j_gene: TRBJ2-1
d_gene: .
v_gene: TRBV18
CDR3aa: CASSPLTWNEQFF
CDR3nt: TGTGCCAGCTCACCGTTGACTTGGAATGAGCAGTTCTTC

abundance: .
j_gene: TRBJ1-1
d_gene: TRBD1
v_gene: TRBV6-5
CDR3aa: CASSSHGRGRVEAFF
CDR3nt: TGTGCCAGCAGCTCCCACGGTAGGGGGCGGGTTGAAGCTTTCTTT

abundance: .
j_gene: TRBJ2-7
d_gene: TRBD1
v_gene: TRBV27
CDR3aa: CASSPISGTGTYEQYF
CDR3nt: TGTGCCAGCAGTCCTATATCCGGGACAGGGACCTACGAGCAGTACTTC

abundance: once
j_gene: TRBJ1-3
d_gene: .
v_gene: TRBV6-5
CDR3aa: CATYNGNTIYF
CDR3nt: TGTGCCACATATAACGGGAACACCATATATTTT

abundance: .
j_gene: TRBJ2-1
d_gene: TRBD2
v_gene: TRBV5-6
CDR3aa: CASSLGLAVEQFF
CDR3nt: TGTGCCAGCAGCTTGGGCCTAGCGGTCGAGCAGTTCTTC

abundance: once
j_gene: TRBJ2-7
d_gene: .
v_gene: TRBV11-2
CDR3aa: CASSRTRGSPYEQYF
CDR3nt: TGTGCCAGCAGCCGCACTCGTGGGAGCCCCTACGAGCAGTACTTC

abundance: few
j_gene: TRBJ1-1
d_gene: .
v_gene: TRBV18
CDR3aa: CASSRLDFKGQMNTEAFF
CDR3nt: TGTGCCAGCTCTCGACTCGACTTTAAGGGGCAGATGAACACTGAAGCTTTCTTT

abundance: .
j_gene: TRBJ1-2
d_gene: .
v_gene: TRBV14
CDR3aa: CASSQQVGFQGGGYTF
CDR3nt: TGTGCCAGCAGCCAACAAGTGGGGTTCCAAGGAGGGGGCTACACCTTC

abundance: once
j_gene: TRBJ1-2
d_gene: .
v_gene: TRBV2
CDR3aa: CASSGAGGSYGYTF
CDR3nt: TGTGCCAGCAGTGGGGCTGGGGGGAGCTATGGCTACACCTTC

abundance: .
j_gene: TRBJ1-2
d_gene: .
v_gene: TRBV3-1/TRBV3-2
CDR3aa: CASSQEAIAHGYTF
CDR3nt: TGTGCCAGCAGCCAAGAAGCCATTGCCCATGGCTACACCTTC

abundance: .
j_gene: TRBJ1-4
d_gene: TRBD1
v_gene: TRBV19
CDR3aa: CASSVRDSSQKLFF
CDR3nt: TGTGCCAGTAGTGTACGGGACAGCAGCCAAAAACTGTTTTTT

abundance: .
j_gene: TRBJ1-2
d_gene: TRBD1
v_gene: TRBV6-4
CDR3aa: CASSGDRGSGGYTF
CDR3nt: TGTGCCAGCAGTGGGGACAGGGGAAGTGGTGGCTACACCTTC

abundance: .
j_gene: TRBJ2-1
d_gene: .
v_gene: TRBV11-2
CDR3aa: CASSPARYNHNEQFF
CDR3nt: TGTGCCAGCAGCCCCGCCCGATACAACCACAATGAGCAGTTCTTC

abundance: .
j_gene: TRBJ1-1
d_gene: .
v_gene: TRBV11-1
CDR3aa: CASSLALEQEAFF
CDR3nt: TGTGCCAGCAGCTTAGCGCTGGAACAGGAGGCTTTCTTT

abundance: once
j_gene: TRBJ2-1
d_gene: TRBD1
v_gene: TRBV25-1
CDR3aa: CASSKGTGAYNEQFF
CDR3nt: TGTGCCAGCAGTAAGGGGACAGGGGCCTACAATGAGCAGTTCTTC

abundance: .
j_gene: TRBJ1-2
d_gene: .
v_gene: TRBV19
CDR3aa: CATSKGLANYGYTF
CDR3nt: TGTGCCACATCCAAGGGGTTAGCTAACTATGGCTACACCTTC